This is a list of T cell receptor beta chains from one sample in a study of cytomegalovirus exposure and HLA in healthy donors. Clones were read by immunoSEQ multiplex PCR, and TCRdb kept only the in-frame ones, dropping some. This sample has some 160,000 clones, with 81% found just once. The sequenced sample was PBMCs. These receptors originate from a man in his fifties or sixties in good health and CMV-seropositive. CDR3s include the opening cysteine and the closing phenylalanine or tryptophan. The order of the fields is V gene, J gene, D gene, clone size, CDR3 DNA, CDR3 protein. D genes are given only for firm matches. The size entry is marked missing in some rows and otherwise reads once, few, many or a size class.

>TRBV28|TRBJ1-4|NA|NA
TGTGCCTCCTGCTCCTGGGGCCCGTGGGAAAAACTGTTTTTT
CASCSWGPWEKLFF
>TRBV4-1|TRBJ2-7|TRBD1|NA
TGCGCCAGCAGCCGGGGGACAGGCATCTCCGAGCAGTACTTC
CASSRGTGISEQYF
>TRBV6-6|TRBJ1-1|NA|few
TGTGCCAGCAGTTATGCGGGGGAAGGTGAAGCTTTCTTT
CASSYAGEGEAFF
>TRBV2|TRBJ1-2|NA|NA
TGTGCCAGCAGTGAATTGCGGGCGAGATCGGATGGCTACACCTTC
CASSELRARSDGYTF
>TRBV6-6|TRBJ1-1|NA|NA
TGTGCCAGCAGTTACTCGAGCGGCTCCCAAGCTTTCTTT
CASSYSSGSQAFF
>TRBV5-1|TRBJ1-2|NA|NA
TGCGCCAGCAGCCACCCCCCAGGGAGGGACTATGGCTACACCTTC
CASSHPPGRDYGYTF
>TRBV4-2|TRBJ2-7|NA|NA
TGTGCCAGCAGCCAAGTTGGGACAGGGACTAGGAGCTCCTACGAGCAGTACTTC
CASSQVGTGTRSSYEQYF
>TRBV6-5|TRBJ1-1|NA|NA
TGTGCCAGCAGGGCTTTGAACACTGAAGCTTTCTTT
CASRALNTEAFF
>TRBV7-3|TRBJ2-2|NA|NA
TGTGCCAGCAGTGACCAAGGAGGCGGGGAGCTGTTTTTT
CASSDQGGGELFF
>TRBV6-5|TRBJ1-6|TRBD1|NA
TGTGCCAGCAGCACAGGGGAATCACCCCTCCACTTT
CASSTGESPLHF
>TRBV6-5|TRBJ1-1|TRBD1|NA
TGTGCCAGCAGTTACCCCAGACAGGGGGGGATCACTGAAGCTTTCTTT
CASSYPRQGGITEAFF